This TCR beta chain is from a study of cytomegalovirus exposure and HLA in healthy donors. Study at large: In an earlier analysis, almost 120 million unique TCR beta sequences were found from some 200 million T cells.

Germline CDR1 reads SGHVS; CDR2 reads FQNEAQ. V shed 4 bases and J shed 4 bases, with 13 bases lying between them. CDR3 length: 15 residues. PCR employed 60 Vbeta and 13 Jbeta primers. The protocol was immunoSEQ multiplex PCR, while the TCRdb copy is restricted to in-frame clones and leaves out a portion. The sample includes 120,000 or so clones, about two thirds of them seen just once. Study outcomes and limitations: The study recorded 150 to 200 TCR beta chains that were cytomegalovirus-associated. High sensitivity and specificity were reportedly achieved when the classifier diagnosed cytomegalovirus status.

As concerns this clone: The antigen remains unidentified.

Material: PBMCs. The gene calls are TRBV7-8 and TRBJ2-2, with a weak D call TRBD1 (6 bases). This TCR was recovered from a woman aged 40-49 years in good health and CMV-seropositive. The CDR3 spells CASSSQGWSTGELFF. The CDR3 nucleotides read TGTGCCAGCAGCTCCCAGGGGTGGAGCACCGGGGAGCTGTTTTTT.